This T cell receptor beta chain was sequenced in a study of blood T cells in healthy people across ages. About the research overall: The template switching approach captured approximately one barcoded beta molecule for every two T cells.

This CDR3 is built from 12 residues. Trimming removed 7 bases at V and 1 base at J, with 10 bases between. CDR1 SQVTM and CDR2 ANQGSEA come from the germline V gene. Through a sample-barcoded 5' primer and a J-beta primer mix, a second PCR was run for roughly 7 to 12 cycles. One entry per CDR3 protein, called by TCRdb with MiXCR from the 5' RACE reads. The sample lists fewer than 2,000,000 distinct CDR3 sequences, 30% to 40% occurring once. The study, taken as a whole, reports: For the donors, CMV status was unknown and possibly confounded expanded clonotype changes.

This clonotype has only a few counts. Its antigen remains unknown. This clonotype was obtained from a human donor in good health. Material for sequencing was blood. J is TRBJ2-5 and V is TRBV29-1; D unclear. DNA for the CDR3: TGCAGCGGTCTGGGTCCCCAAGAGACCCAGTACTTC. This translates into CSGLGPQETQYF.